The T cell receptor (beta chain) under discussion was sequenced for a study of neurological immune-mediated disorders. General study results and limits: It was the repertoires of 18 of 34 multiple sclerosis patients that phylogenetic grouping placed in one related-CDR3 cluster, which is a possible signature.

By 5'RACE with 10-nucleotide random UMIs, the cDNA was made. TCRdb called the 5' RACE reads again in MiXCR, with one record for every CDR3 protein. The sample yields 50,000 to 60,000 distinct CDR3 sequences, under 4.5% seen once. Germline V gene data show CDR1 as MNHNY and CDR2 as SVGAGI (reference sequence). The V gene lost 5 bases and the J gene lost 3 bases, with 14 bases spanning the gap. The CDR3 is 14 residues long. The table lists this clonotype with many counts. Its antigen is currently unknown. The sorted libraries involved the use of under 1.2 million CD4+ or CD8+ T cells. The gene calls are TRBV6-6 and TRBJ2-7; D is perhaps TRBD2 (6 bases). Material for sequencing was CD4+ T cells from blood. The sequence derives from a woman in her thirties or forties with multiple sclerosis. The CDR3 region has the DNA TGTGCCAGCAGTGCCTCCGGGACTGTCTACGAGCAGTACTTC. Protein: CASSASGTVYEQYF.